Sequencing of this TCR beta chain was carried out in a study of shared clonotypes between healthy human individuals. Study summary: Researchers assigned three CD4 naive, three CD4 memory, two CD8 naive and one CD8 memory plate to each donor.

Germline CDR1 LNHNV, CDR2 YYDKDF (reference sequence). This CDR3 is built from 15 residues. Deletions cut 3 bases from V and 3 bases from J, with 14 bases between. CD45RO negativity and positive selection for CCR7 defined naive CD8 cells, a population that excluded terminally differentiated effector memory CD45RA+ cells. Repertoires were generated with immunoSEQ multiplex PCR, while TCRdb's copy carries only in-frame clones and drops some. In the table there are about 680,000 clones, roughly 94% of which are singletons. Study results and limitations: Sorted-subset sequencing, rarefaction showed, was incomplete despite large depth. In a few donors, about 5% of naive CD4 clonotypes appeared in common.

As for this clone: Its antigen is unknown.

The chain combines TRBV15 with TRBJ1-1, with D possibly TRBD1 on 6 matching bases. The clonotype comes from a man aged 25 to 45 in good health. Sequencing input: naive CD8+ T cells sorted from blood. CDR3: CATSRSGGRDTEAFF. The CDR3 nucleotides read TGTGCCACCAGCAGGAGCGGGGGCAGGGACACTGAAGCTTTCTTT. Supplemented by reference TRBV15 and TRBJ1-1, the full variable domain reads DAMVIQNPRYQVTQFGKPVTLSCSQTLNHNVMYWYQQKSSQAPKLLFHYYDKDFNNEADTPDNFQSRRPNTSFCFLDIRSPGLGDTAMYLCATSRSGGRDTEAFFGQGTRLTVV.